Listed here are 24 T cell receptor beta chains from one sample, sequenced in a study of T cells in Graves' hyperthyroidism and ophthalmopathy. The source material, RNA transcripts, was used to amplify TCR beta CDR3 regions. Carried out on the TCR CDR3, a first-round RT-PCR used the HTBI primer set. In TCRdb, the multiplex PCR reads were re-called with MiXCR into one record per CDR3 protein. The repertoire consists of 300,000 to 350,000 distinct CDR3 sequences, with 15% to 20% occurring once and the leading ten covering 15%. The specimen sequenced was blood. These receptor sequences come from a woman aged 40 to 50 with Graves' ophthalmopathy.

The table lists this clonotype with many counts. The chain is built from TRBV19 and TRBJ2-5; 9 nucleotides agree with TRBD1. CDR3 length: 16 amino acids. From germline, CDR1 is LNHDA and CDR2 SQIVND (reference sequence). J was trimmed by 5 bases and V by 1 base; bases with no gene match: 8. In nucleotides, the CDR3 is TGTGCCAGTAGTATAGCGTCCCGGACAGGGGTCGAGACCCAGTACTTC. Amino acids: CASSIASRTGVETQYF.

J is TRBJ2-5 and V is TRBV10-1; 10 bases fit TRBD1. Germline V gene data show CDR1 as WNHNN and CDR2 as SYGVQD (reference sequence). The CDR3 totals 17 residues. V was pared by 4 bases and J by 5 bases, with 13 bases of the junction left unmatched. The CDR3 sequence: CASSGTTPGQGYETQYF. CDR3 sequence (DNA): TGCGCCAGCAGTGGGACCACTCCGGGACAGGGGTACGAGACCCAGTACTTC.

This clonotype was seen just once. The chain combines TRBV12-3 or TRBV12-4 with TRBJ2-5; D remains ambiguous. The CDR3 runs to 13 residues. Trimming took off 1 base at V and 7 bases at J, with 10 bases between the two ends. The CDR3 reads CASSLGAGWTQYF. CDR3 DNA: TGTGCCAGCAGTTTAGGGGCAGGTTGGACCCAGTACTTC.

This clonotype was recorded many times. V usage is TRBV29-1 and J usage is TRBJ1-2, with 8 bases aligning to TRBD1. CDR1 and CDR2 (germline): SQVTM, ANQGSEA. There are 13 residues in the CDR3. Unmatched junction bases numbered 4, after V lost 5 bases and J lost 2 bases. The CDR3 DNA sequence: TGCAGCGTTAGGACAGGGATAAACTATGGCTACACCTTC. It encodes CSVRTGINYGYTF.

This clonotype was recorded at least ten times. The chain combines TRBV14 with TRBJ2-7; D possibly uses TRBD1 or TRBD2 (6 bases each). Looked up from germline, CDR1 is SGHDN and CDR2 is FVKESK. The CDR3 length is 15 residues. Trimming stripped 5 bases from V and 1 base from J, with 15 bases between. CDR3 nucleotides: TGTGCCAGCAGCTTAAAGGGGGGAGAGTCCTACGAGCAGTACTTC. Its protein product is CASSLKGGESYEQYF.

This clonotype was counted only a few times. The CDR3 does not close with the conserved phenylalanine or tryptophan, likely indicating a read error. The chain recombines TRBV5-8 with TRBJ2-7; 11 bases agree with TRBD2. CDR1 SGHTS and CDR2 YDEGEE come from the germline V gene. This CDR3 has 15 amino acids. V was pared by 5 bases and J by 4 bases, with 8 bases of the junction left unmatched. This chain's CDR3 is CASSQTSGTGYEQYL. The CDR3 DNA is TGTGCCAGCAGTCAGACTAGCGGGACGGGGTACGAGCAGTACCTC.

V is TRBV6-1 and J is TRBJ1-1; tentatively, D is TRBD1 (5 bases). The CDR3 is 12 residues long. Trimming stripped 6 bases from V and 7 bases from J, with 12 bases between. Germline loops: CDR1 MNHNS, CDR2 SASEGT. The CDR3 sequence is CASSLGTLEAFF. The CDR3, as DNA: TGTGCCAGCAGCTTGGGGACCCTTGAAGCTTTCTTT.

Regarding this clonotype: A much larger clone is a single base away; this may be a read error. A read error is likely, as this CDR3 ends without the conserved phenylalanine or tryptophan. The V gene is TRBV11-2, the J gene TRBJ1-1; a weak D match, TRBD1 (5 bases). V shed 0 bases and J shed 5 bases, with 13 bases lying between them. CDR3 size: 15 residues. Germline V gives CDR1 SGHAT, CDR2 FQNNGV. The CDR3 DNA sequence: TGTGCCAGCAGCTTAGATCAGGGAGTTGGGACTGAAGCTTTCCTT. This translates into CASSLDQGVGTEAFL.

This clonotype has a count of ten or more. The CDR3 DNA sequence: TGCAGCGTTGAAGGGACAGGGGGCGCGGTCCGGACTGAAGCTTTCTTT. It encodes CSVEGTGGAVRTEAFF. This chain connects TRBV29-1 to TRBJ1-1, with TRBD1 identical over 11 bases. V trimming: 1 base; J trimming: 5 bases; junction bases outside the gene matches: 9. The CDR3 length is 16 residues. The germline gives CDR1 SQVTM, CDR2 ANQGSEA.

The gene calls are TRBV6-1 and TRBJ1-1, with TRBD1 identical over 7 bases. The junction had 11 bases not matched to a gene; V was cut back by 9 bases and J by 4 bases. The CDR3 contains 14 residues. Germline CDR1 is MNHNS and CDR2 is SASEGT. The CDR3 loop reads CASGTDTLVTEAFF. CDR3 DNA sequence: TGTGCCAGTGGGACAGACACCTTAGTCACTGAAGCTTTCTTT.

The chain recombines TRBV15 with TRBJ2-7, with TRBD2 matching over 10 bases. Germline V gene data show CDR1 as LNHNV and CDR2 as YYDKDF (reference sequence). V lost 4 bases and J lost 3; bases outside the gene matches: 6. This CDR3 has 15 residues. The CDR3 nucleotides are TGTGCCACCAGCATTTCAGCGGGAGGGCACTACGAGCAGTACTTC. Its protein is CATSISAGGHYEQYF.

This clonotype was counted many times. The chain is built from TRBV19 and TRBJ2-7; D may correspond to TRBD1 or TRBD2 (5 bases each). There are 13 residues in the CDR3. V was cut by 8 bases and J by 2 bases, with 13 bases left in between. Germline CDR1 reads LNHDA; CDR2 reads SQIVND (reference sequence). Here the CDR3 reads CASGGRETYEQYF. The CDR3 DNA follows: TGTGCCAGTGGGGGACGGGAAACCTACGAGCAGTACTTC.

The V and J genes are TRBV6-1 and TRBJ1-1, with a possible D match to TRBD1 (6 bases). Germline V gives CDR1 MNHNS, CDR2 SASEGT. This CDR3 is 13 amino acids long. Trimming took off 10 bases at V and 0 bases at J, with 12 bases between the two ends. The CDR3 loop is CATQGRMNTEAFF. CDR3 DNA: TGTGCCACCCAGGGGAGGATGAACACTGAAGCTTTCTTT.

The sample holds many counts of this clonotype. This chain uses TRBV6-1 with TRBJ2-7; 7 nucleotides match TRBD1. The CDR3 extends over 13 amino acids. CDR1 and CDR2 (germline): MNHNS, SASEGT. Losses at the gene ends were 9 bases for V and 7 bases for J; bases not matched to a gene: 12. The CDR3 here is CASKGAGAEEQYF. The CDR3 DNA follows: TGTGCCAGTAAGGGGGCAGGGGCTGAGGAGCAGTACTTC.

This clonotype has ten or more counts. The rearrangement links TRBV6-5 to TRBJ1-2; D perhaps matches TRBD1 (5 bases). CDR3 length: 15 residues. Trimming shortened V by 0 bases and J by 4 bases, and 12 bases separated the two germline ends. CDR1 MNHEY and CDR2 SVGAGI come from the germline V gene. The CDR3 loop reads CASSYSFQGSYGYTF. In DNA form, the CDR3 reads TGTGCCAGCAGTTACTCGTTCCAGGGCTCCTATGGCTACACCTTC.

This rearrangement joins TRBV20-1 to TRBJ1-5; 9 bases line up with TRBD1. CDR3 size: 14 residues. Germline assignment: CDR1 DFQATT and CDR2 SNEGSKA (reference sequence). The junction had 1 base not matched to a gene; V was cut back by 0 bases and J by 4 bases. CDR3 sequence: CSARDGTGNQPQHF. CDR3 DNA sequence: TGCAGTGCTAGAGATGGGACAGGGAATCAGCCCCAGCATTTT.

This clonotype was detected ten times or more. CDR3: CASKDRDQETQYF. CDR3 nucleotide sequence: TGTGCCAGCAAAGACAGGGACCAAGAGACCCAGTACTTC. V and J are TRBV27 and TRBJ2-5; TRBD1 aligns across 7 bases. The CDR3 extends over 13 amino acids. V gave up 7 bases and J gave up 0 bases; unmatched junction bases: 2. Germline CDR1 and CDR2: MNHEY and SMNVEV (reference sequence).

This clonotype was observed at least ten times. The chain carries TRBV2 and TRBJ1-5; D call uncertain. CDR3 length equals 15 residues. Trimming stripped 1 base from V and 4 bases from J, with 11 bases between. CDR1 is SNHLY and CDR2 is FYNNEI in the germline V gene. This CDR3 reads CASSEVGKANQPQHF. The CDR3 bases are TGTGCCAGCAGTGAAGTGGGCAAGGCAAATCAGCCCCAGCATTTT.

Ten or more counts support this clonotype. This chain joins TRBV6-1 and TRBJ1-1; TRBD1 is a possible D gene (5 bases). Trimming pared 2 bases from V and 10 bases from J, leaving 8 bases between. Germline V gene data show CDR1 as MNHNS and CDR2 as SASEGT. The CDR3 contains 11 residues. The CDR3, as DNA: TGTGCCAGCAGTGAACTCGGGGGAGCTTTCTTT. It encodes CASSELGGAFF.

This clonotype occurred many times. As DNA, the CDR3 is TGCAGTGCTCGCTTGAACACTGAAGCTTTCTTT. It translates to CSARLNTEAFF. The genes are TRBV20-1 and TRBJ1-1; D ambiguous. The CDR3 covers 11 residues. CDR1 is DFQATT and CDR2 is SNEGSKA in the germline V gene (reference sequence). The V end was cut by 5 bases, the J end by 0 bases, with 4 bases between.

This clonotype was seen many times. This chain connects TRBV12-3 or TRBV12-4 to TRBJ2-7; TRBD1 matches 9 bases. After removal of 4 bases from V and 3 bases from J, the junction contained 7 bases not matched to a gene. CDR3 size: 15 residues. The DNA for the CDR3 is TGTGCCAGCAGTTCGTCCGGGACAGGGATCTACGAGCAGTACTTC. It encodes CASSSSGTGIYEQYF.

This clonotype came up many times. The V gene is TRBV20-1, the J gene TRBJ1-5; D remains ambiguous. CDR3 length equals 15 residues. CDR1 is DFQATT and CDR2 is SNEGSKA in the germline V gene (reference sequence). Deletions cut 7 bases from V and 4 bases from J, with 20 bases between. The CDR3 bases are TGCAGTGTAAAAAAGGCAGACTTGACTAATCAGCCCCAGCATTTT. Protein product: CSVKKADLTNQPQHF.

This clonotype was counted at least ten times. This chain joins TRBV6-1 and TRBJ1-2, with a tentative D call TRBD1 (5 bases). Germline V gene lookup returns CDR1 MNHNS and CDR2 SASEGT. This CDR3 is 12 amino acids long. V lost 8 bases and J lost 7, with 14 bases in between. CDR3 DNA sequence: TGTGCCAGCTACTTCGGGGCTAGTGGCTACACCTTC. Translation: CASYFGASGYTF.

The chain combines TRBV12-3 or TRBV12-4 with TRBJ2-2; the D is unclear. V gave up 5 bases and J gave up 6 bases, with 13 bases separating them. This CDR3 spans 14 amino acids. CDR3 DNA sequence: TGTGCCAGCAGTGCTAGGAAATACGCCGGGGAGCTGTTTTTT. The encoded protein is CASSARKYAGELFF.